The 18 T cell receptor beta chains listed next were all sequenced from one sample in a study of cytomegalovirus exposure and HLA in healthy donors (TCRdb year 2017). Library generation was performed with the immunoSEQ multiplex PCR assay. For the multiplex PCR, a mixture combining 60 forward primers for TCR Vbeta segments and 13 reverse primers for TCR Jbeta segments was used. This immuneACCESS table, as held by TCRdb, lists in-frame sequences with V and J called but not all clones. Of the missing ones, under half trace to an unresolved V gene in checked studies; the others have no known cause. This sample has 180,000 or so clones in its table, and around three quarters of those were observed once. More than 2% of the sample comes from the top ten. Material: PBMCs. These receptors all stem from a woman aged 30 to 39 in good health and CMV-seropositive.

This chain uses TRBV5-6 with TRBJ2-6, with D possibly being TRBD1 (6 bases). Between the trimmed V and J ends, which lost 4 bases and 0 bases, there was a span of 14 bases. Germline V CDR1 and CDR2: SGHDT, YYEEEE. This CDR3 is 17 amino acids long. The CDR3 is CASSNGQWISGANVLTF. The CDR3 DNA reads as TGTGCCAGCAGCAACGGACAGTGGATCTCTGGGGCCAACGTCCTGACTTTC.

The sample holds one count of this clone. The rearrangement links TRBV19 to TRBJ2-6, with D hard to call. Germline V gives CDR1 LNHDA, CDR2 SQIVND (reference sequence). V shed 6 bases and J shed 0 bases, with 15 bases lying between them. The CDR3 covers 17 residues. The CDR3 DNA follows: TGTGCCAGTAGCCCGTACATTACTATCTCTGGGGCCAACGTCCTGACTTTC. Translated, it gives CASSPYITISGANVLTF.

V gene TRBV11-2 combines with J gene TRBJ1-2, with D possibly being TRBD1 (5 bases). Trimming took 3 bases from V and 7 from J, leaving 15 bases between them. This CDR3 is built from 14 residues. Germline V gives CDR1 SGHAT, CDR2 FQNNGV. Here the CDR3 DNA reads TGTGCCAGCAGCTTGACTGTGGGGCTTGGTGGCTACACCTTC. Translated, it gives CASSLTVGLGGYTF. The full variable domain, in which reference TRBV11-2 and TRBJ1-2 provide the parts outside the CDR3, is EAGVAQSPRYKIIEKRQSVAFWCNPISGHATLYWYQQILGQGPKLLIQFQNNGVVDDSQLPKDRFSAERLKGVDSTLKIQPAKLEDSAVYLCASSLTVGLGGYTFGSGTRLTVV.

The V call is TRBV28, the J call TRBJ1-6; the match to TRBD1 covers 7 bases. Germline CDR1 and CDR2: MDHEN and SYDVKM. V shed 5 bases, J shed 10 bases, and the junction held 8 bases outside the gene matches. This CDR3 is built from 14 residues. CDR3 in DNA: TGTGCCAGCAGTAATGACAGGGAGAAATCACCCCTCCACTTT. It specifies CASSNDREKSPLHF.

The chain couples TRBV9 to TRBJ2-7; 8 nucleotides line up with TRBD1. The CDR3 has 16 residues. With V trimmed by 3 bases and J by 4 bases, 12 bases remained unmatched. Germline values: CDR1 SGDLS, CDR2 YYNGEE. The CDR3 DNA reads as TGTGCCAGCAGCGCAGCACCCCAGGGGGCTGTTTACGAGCAGTACTTC. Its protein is CASSAAPQGAVYEQYF.

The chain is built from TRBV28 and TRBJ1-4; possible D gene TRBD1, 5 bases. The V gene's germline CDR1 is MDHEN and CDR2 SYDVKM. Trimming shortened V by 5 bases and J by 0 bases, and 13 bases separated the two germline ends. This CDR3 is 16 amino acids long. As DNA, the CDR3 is TGTGCCAGCAGTCCTGGGGGACTTGCAACTAATGAAAAACTGTTTTTT. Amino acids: CASSPGGLATNEKLFF.

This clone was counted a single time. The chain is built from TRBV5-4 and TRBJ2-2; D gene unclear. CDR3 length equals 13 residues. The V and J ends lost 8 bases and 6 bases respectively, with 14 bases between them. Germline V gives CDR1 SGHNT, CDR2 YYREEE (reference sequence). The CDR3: CASGEIISGELFF. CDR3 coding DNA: TGTGCCAGTGGAGAGATAATCTCCGGGGAGCTGTTTTTT.

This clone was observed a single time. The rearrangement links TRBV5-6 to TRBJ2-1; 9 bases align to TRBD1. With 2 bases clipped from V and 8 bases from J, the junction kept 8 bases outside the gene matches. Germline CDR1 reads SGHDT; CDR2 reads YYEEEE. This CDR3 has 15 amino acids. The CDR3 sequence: CASSFGTGSLDEQFF. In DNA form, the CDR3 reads TGTGCCAGCAGCTTCGGGACAGGGTCCTTGGATGAGCAGTTCTTC.

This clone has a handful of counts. CDR3 in amino acids: CASSSRTGKETQYF. DNA for the CDR3: TGTGCCAGCAGCTCCCGGACAGGGAAAGAGACCCAGTACTTC. The rearrangement joins TRBV27 to TRBJ2-5; TRBD1 aligns across 8 bases. Losses at the gene ends were 6 bases for V and 3 bases for J; bases not matched to a gene: 6. CDR3 length: 14 amino acids. Looked up from germline, CDR1 is MNHEY and CDR2 is SMNVEV (reference sequence).

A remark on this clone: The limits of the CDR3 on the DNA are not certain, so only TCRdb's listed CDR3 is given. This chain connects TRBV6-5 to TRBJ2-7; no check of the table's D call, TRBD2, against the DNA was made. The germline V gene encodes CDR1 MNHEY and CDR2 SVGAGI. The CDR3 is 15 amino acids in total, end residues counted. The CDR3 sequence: CASSYSAARRETQYF.

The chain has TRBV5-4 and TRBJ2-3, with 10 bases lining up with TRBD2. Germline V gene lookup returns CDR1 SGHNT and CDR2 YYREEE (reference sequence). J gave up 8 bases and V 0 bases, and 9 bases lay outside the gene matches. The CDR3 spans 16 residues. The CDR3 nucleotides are TGTGCCAGCAGCTTGGGGACTAGCGGACCACAGATTACGCAGTATTTT. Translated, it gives CASSLGTSGPQITQYF. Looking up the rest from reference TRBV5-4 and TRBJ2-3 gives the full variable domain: ETGVTQSPTHLIKTRGQQVTLRCSSQSGHNTVSWYQQALGQGPQFIFQYYREEENGRGNFPPRFSGLQFPNYSSELNVNALELDDSALYLCASSLGTSGPQITQYFGPGTRLTVL.

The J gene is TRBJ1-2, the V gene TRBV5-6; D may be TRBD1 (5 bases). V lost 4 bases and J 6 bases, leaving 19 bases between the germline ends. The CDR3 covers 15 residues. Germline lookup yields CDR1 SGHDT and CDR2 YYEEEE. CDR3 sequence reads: CASSPRGTPTDGYTF. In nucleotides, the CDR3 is TGTGCCAGCAGCCCTCGGGGGACCCCGACCGATGGCTACACCTTC.

The CDR3 bases are TGTGCCAGCAGCTTAGGGGGACAGGGGGCGAGTGAAGCTTTCTTT. Translation gives CASSLGGQGASEAFF. The genes are TRBV7-9 and TRBJ1-1, with TRBD1 matching over 12 bases. With V trimmed by 1 base and J by 7 bases, 4 bases remained unmatched. The CDR3 is 15 residues long. The V gene's germline CDR1 is SEHNR and CDR2 FQNEAQ (reference sequence).

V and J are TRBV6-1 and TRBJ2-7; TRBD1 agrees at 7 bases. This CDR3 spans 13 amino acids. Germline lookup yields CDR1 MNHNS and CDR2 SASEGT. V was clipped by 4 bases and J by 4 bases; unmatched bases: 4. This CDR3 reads CASSGRGLYEQYF. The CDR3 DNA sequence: TGTGCCAGCAGTGGTAGGGGGCTATACGAGCAGTACTTC.

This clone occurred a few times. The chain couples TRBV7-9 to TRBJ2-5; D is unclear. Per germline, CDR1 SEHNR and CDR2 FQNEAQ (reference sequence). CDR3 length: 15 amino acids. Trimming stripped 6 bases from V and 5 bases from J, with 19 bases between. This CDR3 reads CASRSLAPGSETQYF. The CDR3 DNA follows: TGTGCCAGCAGAAGCTTAGCCCCCGGGTCGGAGACCCAGTACTTC.

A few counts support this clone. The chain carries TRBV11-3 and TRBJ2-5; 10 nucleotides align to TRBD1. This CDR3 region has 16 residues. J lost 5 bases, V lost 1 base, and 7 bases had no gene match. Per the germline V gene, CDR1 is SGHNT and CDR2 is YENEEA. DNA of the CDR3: TGTGCCAGCAGCTTAGGCGACAGGGGGCGCCTTGAGACCCAGTACTTC. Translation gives CASSLGDRGRLETQYF.

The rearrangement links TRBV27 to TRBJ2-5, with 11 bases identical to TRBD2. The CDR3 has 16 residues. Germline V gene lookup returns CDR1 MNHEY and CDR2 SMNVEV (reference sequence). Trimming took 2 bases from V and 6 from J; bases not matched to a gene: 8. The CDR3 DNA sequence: TGTGCCAGCAGTTTAGGTACTAGCGGGAGTCCCAAGACCCAGTACTTC. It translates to CASSLGTSGSPKTQYF.

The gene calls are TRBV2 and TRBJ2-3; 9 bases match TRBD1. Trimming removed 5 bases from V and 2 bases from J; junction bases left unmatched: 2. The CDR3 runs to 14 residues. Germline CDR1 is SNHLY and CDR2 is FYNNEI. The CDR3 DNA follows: TGTGCCAGCAGTCTACAGGGGGCCACAGATACGCAGTATTTT. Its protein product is CASSLQGATDTQYF.